The TCR beta chain under discussion was sequenced for a study of molecular identifiers for immune sequencing clone quantification. General observations from the study: One cell's worth of spiked Jurkat TCR RNA was reportedly detectable among approximately 980,000 naive cells.

With listed TCR primers and previously described methods, bulk TCR libraries were prepared. TCRdb re-called the PCR reads with MiXCR, one entry per CDR3 protein. The sample has about 640,000 distinct CDR3 sequences, about 20% seen once. In its sample, this clonotype was seen many times. Its antigen is unidentified. Germline CDR1 reads SGHVS; CDR2 reads FNYEAQ. J was trimmed by 6 bases and V by 5 bases; bases with no gene match: 21. CDR3 size: 19 residues. The sequenced material came from naive CD8+ T cells from blood, with Jurkat cell RNA spiked in. The subset was: FACS-sorted CD8+CD4-CCR7+CD45RA+ naive T cells. The chain links TRBV7-6 to TRBJ2-2; 7 bases are a match to TRBD2. This TCR was recovered from a human donor in good health. Some libraries in this study had Jurkat cell RNA spiked in. The CDR3 reads CASSPLSLAGAGLAGELFF. CDR3 nucleotide sequence: TGTGCCAGCAGCCCCCTATCGTTGGCGGGAGCGGGACTGGCCGGGGAGCTGTTTTTT.